The present TCR beta chain was sequenced within a study of shared clonotypes between healthy human individuals (dated by TCRdb to 2020 to 2021). About the study as a whole: The cohort comprised a couple of women and a few men aged 18 to 49 years. For each donor, CD4 naive and CD4 memory were each run on three plates, CD8 naive on two plates, and CD8 memory on one plate. The study deeply sequenced blood TCR repertoires of several healthy adults to estimate repertoire size and the extent of clonotype sharing between individuals. Libraries were prepared and TCR repertoires were sequenced by different laboratories using diverse techniques, in order to increase sequencing depth and limit assay-specific biases. Between about 0.9 and 9 billion PBMCs per donor were obtained by leukapheresis.

The sample holds a few counts of this clone. Its cognate antigen has yet to be identified. No much larger clone exists at a distance of one base, and base qualities are not known. Using the deep immunoSEQ assay, multiplex PCR amplified TCR CDR3 regions from genomic DNA. Extracted genomic DNA from each cell subset was spread evenly across all wells of several immunoSEQ 96-well plates, with each plate serving as a replicate. Each replicate PCR for sorted subsets received approximately 220 ng genomic DNA, equal to roughly 29,000 T cell genomes. Purified libraries were quantified with a Qubit 3.0 fluorometer, sized on a Bioanalyzer 2100, and re-quantified with the KAPA Library Quantification kit. Every immunoSEQ 96-well plate was sequenced on a separate single-read 150-cycle Illumina NextSeq 550 flow cell. The source study handled its data this way. Because the immunoSEQ output held only junctional sequences and lacked quality scores, the filtering could not match the filtering applied to full-length reads. Sequences were annotated with PyIR, a Python wrapper for IgBLAST v1.9, and V/J genes and CDR3 were assigned using IMGT germline references. Reads were filtered out if the reads had weak V/J assignments (E-value above 1e-6), no CDR3, stop codons, out-of-frame junctions, or ambiguous translated residues. V3J clonotypes were defined by identical inferred V gene, J gene, and CDR3 amino acid sequence. To compute the percentage overlap between repertoires, the number of shared unique clonotypes was divided by the size of the smaller repertoire. Three approaches were used to assess repertoire richness: RTK rarefaction, the Chao1 estimator, and Recon v2.1 estimates of unobserved clonotypes. Generation probabilities were computed with OLGA for all TCRbeta clonotypes obtained by the gDNA method from several donors. TCRdb took over this immuneACCESS table, retaining in-frame rearrangements with V and J assigned. Such tables are incomplete; in checked studies, under half of the missing clones stem from an unresolved V gene, and the remainder is unexplained. The V and J calls and clone size come from that table; D and trimming were worked out from the DNA. Across this sample there are about 360,000 clones, with around 79% seen only once. The biggest ten clones account for 10% of the sample.

V was cut back by 0 bases and J by 4 bases, leaving a gap of 18 bases between them. CDR1 and CDR2 are drawn from the germline V gene (reference sequence): SGHNT, YYREEE. The CDR3 contains 17 residues, cysteine and phenylalanine counted. Of all the DNA, just the CDR3 is kept, 51 bases in frame from base 1. Paper-wide results and their limitations: Based on pairwise subsampling, the degree of clonotype sharing among donors was expected to be affected by sequencing depth. Naive subsets generally had larger estimated clonotype richness than memory subsets. Compared with non-shared clonotypes, the clonotypes found in all four sorted-subset donors had higher generation probabilities. Incomplete sequencing was indicated by rarefaction of sorted-subset datasets, despite the large sequencing depth. Sampling was restricted to blood, and TCR repertoires in tissue are likely to differ from TCR repertoires in blood. Across a handful of donors, around 5.4% of naive CD4, roughly 3.5% of naive CD8, 2.3% of memory CD4, and under 0.45% of memory CD8 clonotypes were shared. Because the study included only a small number of donors, the genetic and exposure-history diversity represented was limited.

The donors were healthy, HIV-negative adults with no recently reported acute infections or vaccinations. Every donor was a Caucasian adult residing in Nashville, Tennessee, USA. CD4+ T cells were enriched by magnetic negative selection; naive cells were then positively selected on CD45RA, and the negative fraction formed the memory subset. Blood was obtained by leukapheresis, after which PBMCs were separated by Ficoll-Histopaque density gradient centrifugation and cryopreserved in liquid nitrogen vapor phase. Analytical flow cytometry was used to check the purity and quantity of each magnetically sorted T cell population. Each sorted fraction had its genomic DNA isolated and then quantified by UV absorbance on a Nanodrop 2000c.

This TCR was sampled from a man aged 25-40 years in good health. Sequenced input: memory CD4+ T cells sorted from blood. The meaning of the sample's cell subset or site label: CD45RA-negative fraction. Here the chain combines TRBV5-4 and TRBJ2-3, with TRBD2 as a weak D call on 5 bases. The sequence in DNA is TGTGCCAGCAGCTTGGGAGGGTCGGCAGGCCGCTCAGATACGCAGTATTTT. It encodes CASSLGGSAGRSDTQYF.